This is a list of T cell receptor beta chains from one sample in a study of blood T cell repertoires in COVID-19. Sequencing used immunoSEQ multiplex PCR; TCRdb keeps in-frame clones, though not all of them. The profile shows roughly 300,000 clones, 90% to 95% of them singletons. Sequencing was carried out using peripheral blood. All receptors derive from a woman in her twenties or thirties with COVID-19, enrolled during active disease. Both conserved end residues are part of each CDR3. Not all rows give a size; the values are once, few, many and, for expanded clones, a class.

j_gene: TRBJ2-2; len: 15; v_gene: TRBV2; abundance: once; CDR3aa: CASRTSGINTGELFF
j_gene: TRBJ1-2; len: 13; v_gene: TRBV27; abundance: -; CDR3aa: CASSPGQDYGYTF
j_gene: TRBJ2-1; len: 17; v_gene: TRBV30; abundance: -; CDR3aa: CAWSPPSGLAPYNEQFF
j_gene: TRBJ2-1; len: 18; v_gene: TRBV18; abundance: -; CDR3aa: CASSPQGLAGGLRDEQFF
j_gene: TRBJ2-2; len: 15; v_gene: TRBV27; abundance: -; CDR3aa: CASSFYRGNTGELFF
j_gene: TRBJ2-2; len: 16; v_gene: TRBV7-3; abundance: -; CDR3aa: CASRRSPGLAGGELFF
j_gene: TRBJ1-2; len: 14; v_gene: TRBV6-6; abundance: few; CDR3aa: CASSPPTGLGGYTF
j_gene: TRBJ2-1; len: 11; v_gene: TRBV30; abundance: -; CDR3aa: CAWSPRNEQFF
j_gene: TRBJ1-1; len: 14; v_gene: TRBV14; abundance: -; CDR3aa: CASSQVESVVEAFF
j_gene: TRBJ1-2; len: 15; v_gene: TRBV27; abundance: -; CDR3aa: CASSPSTGGGVRYTF
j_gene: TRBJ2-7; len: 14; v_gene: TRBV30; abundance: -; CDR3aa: CAWSTGLAASEQYF
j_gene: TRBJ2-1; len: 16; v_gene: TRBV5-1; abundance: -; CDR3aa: CASRPDPASSYNEQFF
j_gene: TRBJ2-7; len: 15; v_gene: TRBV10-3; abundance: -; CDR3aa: CAISDLGAAGHEQYF
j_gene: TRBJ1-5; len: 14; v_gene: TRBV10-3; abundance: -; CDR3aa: CAISGGTEGQPQHF
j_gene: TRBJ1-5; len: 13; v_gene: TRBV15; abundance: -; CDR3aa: CATRSGYNQPQHF
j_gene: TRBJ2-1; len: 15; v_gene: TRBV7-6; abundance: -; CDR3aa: CASSFLAGGPNEQFF